These 16 T cell receptor beta chains came from one sample sequenced in a study of blood T cell repertoires in COVID-19. Repertoires were generated with immunoSEQ multiplex PCR, while TCRdb's copy carries only in-frame clones and drops some. The sample includes more than 250,000 clones, 88% of them seen just once. The sequencing sample was made of PBMCs or T cells enriched from blood (not recorded which). The source of these receptors is a woman between 35 and 50 years old with acute COVID-19.

The CDR3 region is CSVARGLTEAFF. The CDR3 bases are TGCAGCGTTGCCCGAGGTCTAACTGAAGCTTTCTTT. This chain connects TRBV29-1 to TRBJ1-1; D remains ambiguous. Trimming cost V 4 bases and J 5 bases, with 11 bases left between them. CDR3 size: 12 residues. Germline CDR1 reads SQVTM; CDR2 reads ANQGSEA.

The V call is TRBV29-1, the J call TRBJ1-2; D might be TRBD1 (6 bases). Germline V gene lookup returns CDR1 SQVTM and CDR2 ANQGSEA. CDR3 length equals 13 residues. V lost 4 bases and J 2 bases, leaving 11 bases between the germline ends. The CDR3 DNA is TGCAGCGTTGGCCAAGACAGGAACTATGGCTACACCTTC. It translates to CSVGQDRNYGYTF.

With respect to this clone: No conserved phenylalanine or tryptophan ends this CDR3, so it is likely a read error. The limits of the CDR3 on the DNA are not certain, so only TCRdb's listed CDR3 is given. This chain uses TRBV21-1 with TRBJ1-1. TRBV21-1 is marked as a pseudogene. The CDR3 spans 9 amino acids, including both terminal residues. This CDR3 is CASRTLYGA.

The chain carries TRBV6-5 and TRBJ2-3; D is unresolved. Trimming took 8 bases from V and 5 from J, leaving 11 bases between them. The CDR3 extends over 12 amino acids. Germline-derived CDR1 and CDR2 are MNHEY and SVGAGI. This chain's CDR3 is CASFRRGDTQYF. Written as DNA, the CDR3 is TGTGCCAGCTTCAGGCGTGGAGATACGCAGTATTTT.

Written as DNA, the CDR3 is TGTGCCAGCAGTGGGTTAGGCCTAGCGGGAGCCTACAATGAGCAGTTCTTC. This gives the protein CASSGLGLAGAYNEQFF. The gene calls are TRBV6-1 and TRBJ2-1, with 10 bases identical to TRBD2. V shed 4 bases and J 2 bases; nucleotides not matched to a gene: 8. The CDR3 length is 17 residues. CDR1 is MNHNS, CDR2 SASEGT, per germline.

This clone has just one count. The rearrangement links TRBV6-5 to TRBJ1-2; TRBD1 agrees at 12 bases. CDR1 and CDR2 from the germline V gene are MNHEY and SVGAGI. The CDR3 is 16 residues long. Trimming removed 2 bases from V and 7 bases from J; junction bases left unmatched: 8. CDR3 loop: CASSYSVGQGARGYTF. CDR3 sequence (DNA): TGTGCCAGCAGTTACAGTGTGGGACAGGGGGCGCGTGGCTACACCTTC.

The chain joins TRBV18 to TRBJ1-2, with 11 bases matching TRBD1. Germline values: CDR1 KGHSH, CDR2 LQKENI. V shed 4 bases and J 8 bases; nucleotides not matched to a gene: 15. The CDR3 has 17 amino acids. CDR3 DNA sequence: TGTGCCAGCTCACGCCCCGTTGGGACAGGGGGGGCTGAAGGCTACACCTTC. Amino acid sequence: CASSRPVGTGGAEGYTF. Based on the CDR3 plus reference TRBV18 and TRBJ1-2, the full variable domain is NAGVMQNPRHLVRRRGQEARLRCSPMKGHSHVYWYRQLPEEGLKFMVYLQKENIIDESGMPKERFSAEFPKEGPSILRIQQVVRGDSAAYFCASSRPVGTGGAEGYTFGSGTRLTVV.

The chain is built from TRBV9 and TRBJ1-1, with TRBD1 matching over 7 bases. Germline CDR1 SGDLS, CDR2 YYNGEE. The CDR3 has 15 amino acids. Unmatched junction bases numbered 7, after V lost 4 bases and J lost 1 base. As DNA, the CDR3 is TGTGCCAGCAGCAAAGGCGACAGGGCGAACACTGAAGCTTTCTTT. The encoded protein is CASSKGDRANTEAFF.

The CDR3 spells CASSLVLRVRLGKLFF. The CDR3 DNA is TGTGCCAGCAGCTTGGTTCTCAGGGTACGACTAGGAAAACTGTTTTTT. The chain combines TRBV5-4 with TRBJ1-4; a possible D gene is TRBD1 (5 bases). In germline, CDR1 is SGHNT, CDR2 YYREEE (reference sequence). The CDR3 loop spans 16 amino acids. V was cut by 0 bases and J by 10 bases, with 19 bases left in between.

The genes are TRBV10-2 and TRBJ2-1; TRBD2 aligns across 8 bases. The CDR3 totals 16 residues. Germline CDR1 and CDR2: WSHSY and SAAADI. The V gene end was trimmed by 4 bases and the J gene end by 7 bases; junction bases not matched to a gene: 12. In DNA form, the CDR3 reads TGCGCCAGCAGTGCGTGGGGTGAGCGGGAGAATAATGAGCAGTTCTTC. Its protein product is CASSAWGERENNEQFF.

The CDR3 is CASSQNTGIGSNQPQHF. The CDR3 DNA reads TGCGCCAGCAGCCAGAATACAGGGATCGGGAGCAATCAGCCCCAGCATTTT. This chain connects TRBV4-3 to TRBJ1-5, with D maybe TRBD1 (6 bases). V lost 3 bases to trimming and J lost 1 base, with 16 bases between them. The CDR3 consists of 17 residues. Germline V CDR1 and CDR2: LGHNA, YSLEER.

This clone was seen once. The rearrangement uses TRBV10-3 and TRBJ1-1; 11 positions agree with TRBD1. The germline CDR1 and CDR2 sequences are ENHRY and SYGVKD. Trimming took 3 bases from V and 5 from J; bases not matched to a gene: 8. The length of the CDR3 is 16 residues. CDR3: CAISEPGQGDGTEAFF. CDR3 sequence (DNA): TGTGCCATCAGTGAACCGGGACAGGGGGATGGGACTGAAGCTTTCTTT.

In its sample, this clone was seen once. The chain carries TRBV7-9 and TRBJ2-2; D not certain. Germline loops: CDR1 SEHNR, CDR2 FQNEAQ (reference sequence). V gave up 0 bases and J gave up 3 bases, with 11 bases separating them. This CDR3 spans 16 amino acids. The CDR3 DNA sequence: TGTGCCAGCAGCTTAGCGCGGCAGAGCGACACCGGGGAGCTGTTTTTT. It encodes CASSLARQSDTGELFF.

The chain employs TRBV5-1 and TRBJ2-7; 8 bases fit TRBD1. CDR3 length: 14 residues. From germline, CDR1 is SGHRS and CDR2 YFSETQ. J was trimmed by 6 bases and V by 2 bases; bases with no gene match: 7. The DNA of the CDR3 is TGCGCCAGCAGCTTTACAGGGGGATTATCCGAGCAGTACTTC. Translated, it gives CASSFTGGLSEQYF.

The V call is TRBV24-1, the J call TRBJ2-2; D is perhaps TRBD1 (6 bases). The CDR3 spans 17 residues. V was pared by 1 base and J by 6 bases, with 17 bases between. Looked up from germline, CDR1 is KGHDR and CDR2 is SFDVKD. The CDR3 sequence: CATSDLRGQGTAGELFF. Written as DNA, the CDR3 is TGTGCCACCAGTGATTTACGGGGACAAGGTACCGCCGGGGAGCTGTTTTTT.

CDR3 DNA sequence: TGTGCCACCAGTGACCCAGACAGGGGGATCGCCGGGGAGCTGTTTTTT. The encoded protein is CATSDPDRGIAGELFF. The rearrangement joins TRBV24-1 to TRBJ2-2, with 9 bases matching TRBD1. Germline assignment: CDR1 KGHDR and CDR2 SFDVKD. The junction had 8 bases not matched to a gene; V was cut back by 4 bases and J by 6 bases. The CDR3 runs to 16 residues.